Following are 27 T cell receptor beta chains from one sample sequenced in a study of T cell responses to AZD1222 COVID-19 vaccine. Sequencing used immunoSEQ multiplex PCR; TCRdb keeps in-frame clones, though not all of them. The profile covers 24,000 or so clones, with roughly 84% appearing a single time and over 30% taken by the ten largest. The sample was peripheral blood, taken 28 days after the second AZD1222 dose. The receptors come from an adult who received the AZD1222 COVID-19 vaccine.

In DNA form, the CDR3 reads TGTGCCAGCAGTTTAGCCGGGGGCTGGCAGCCCCAGCATTTT. Translation: CASSLAGGWQPQHF. The chain employs TRBV28 and TRBJ1-5; the D gene is possibly TRBD1 (6 bases). V lost 2 bases to trimming and J lost 7 bases, with 12 bases between them. From germline, CDR1 is MDHEN and CDR2 SYDVKM. CDR3 size: 14 residues.

The chain uses TRBV3-1 (or the pseudogene TRBV3-2) and TRBJ2-3; 13 nucleotides align to TRBD2. After removal of 4 bases from V and 7 bases from J, the junction contained 8 bases not matched to a gene. The CDR3 runs 16 residues. Looked up from germline, CDR1 is LGHDT and CDR2 is YNNKEL (reference sequence). CDR3 sequence reads: CASSPWTSGSGNTQYF. Here the CDR3 DNA reads TGTGCCAGCAGCCCCTGGACTAGCGGGAGTGGGAATACGCAGTATTTT.

The chain combines TRBV28 with TRBJ1-5, with D unresolved. The CDR3 covers 13 residues. Trimming left V 7 bases short and J 3 bases short, with 10 bases between. The germline gives CDR1 MDHEN, CDR2 SYDVKM. For the CDR3, the DNA is TGTGCCAGCACCTCGACCCCCAATCAGCCCCAGCATTTT. Translation: CASTSTPNQPQHF.

The chain couples TRBV29-1 to TRBJ2-3, with D unresolved. CDR3 length: 12 amino acids. Germline loops: CDR1 SQVTM, CDR2 ANQGSEA. V was clipped by 3 bases and J by 6 bases, with 10 bases between them. CDR3 protein: CSVDLGGDTQYF. The DNA of the CDR3 is TGCAGCGTTGACTTAGGTGGGGATACGCAGTATTTT.

Note on this clone: Other DNA sequences in this sample translate to the same CDR3. The V gene is TRBV4-3, the J gene TRBJ1-2, with 7 nucleotides matching TRBD1. The germline gives CDR1 LGHNA, CDR2 YSLEER. V shed 1 base, J shed 0 bases, and the junction held 5 bases outside the gene matches. The CDR3 runs to 16 residues. The CDR3 DNA sequence: TGCGCCAGCAGCCAAGCTCCGGGACAGACTAACTATGGCTACACCTTC. Its translation is CASSQAPGQTNYGYTF.

This chain uses TRBV24-1 with TRBJ1-2, with D uncertain. From germline, CDR1 is KGHDR and CDR2 SFDVKD. There are 15 residues in the CDR3. V dropped 3 bases and J dropped 7 bases, with 17 bases sitting between them. The CDR3 spells CATSDPLKHGGGYTF. CDR3 sequence (DNA): TGTGCCACCAGTGATCCCCTCAAGCACGGTGGTGGCTACACCTTC.

This chain uses TRBV6-2 or TRBV6-3 with TRBJ2-2, with 9 positions matching TRBD2. This CDR3 region has 16 residues. Germline trimming cut 4 bases from V and 0 bases from J; bases unmatched to any gene: 3. Germline V lookup: CDR1 MNHEY, CDR2 SVGEGT. The CDR3 here is CASSSLAGTNTGELFF. In DNA, the CDR3 is TGTGCCAGCAGTTCCCTAGCGGGGACGAACACCGGGGAGCTGTTTTTT.

The rearrangement uses TRBV18 and TRBJ1-2; D not certain. The V and J ends lost 3 bases and 7 bases respectively, with 15 bases between them. CDR3 length: 14 residues. Germline V gene sequence: CDR1 KGHSH, CDR2 LQKENI. The CDR3 here is CASSPDLSPGGYTF. The CDR3 DNA reads as TGTGCCAGCTCACCGGACCTTTCTCCGGGTGGCTACACCTTC.

V and J are TRBV28 and TRBJ1-2; D unclear. The CDR3 is made up of 14 amino acids. Germline V CDR1 and CDR2: MDHEN, SYDVKM. Between the trimmed V and J ends, which lost 3 bases and 2 bases, there was a span of 10 bases. The CDR3 spells CASSFSTENYGYTF. Here the CDR3 DNA reads TGTGCCAGCAGTTTCTCCACGGAAAACTATGGCTACACCTTC.

The gene calls are TRBV11-1 and TRBJ2-2; D is possibly TRBD1 (5 bases). The CDR3 covers 16 residues. V lost 6 bases to trimming and J lost 0 bases, with 14 bases between them. Germline lookup yields CDR1 SGHAT and CDR2 FQDESV (reference sequence). CDR3 in amino acids: CASSQRRTTNTGELFF. DNA of the CDR3: TGTGCCAGCAGTCAGAGACGGACAACGAACACCGGGGAGCTGTTTTTT.

This clone occurred once. The chain uses TRBV7-2 and TRBJ2-1; TRBD2 aligns across 13 bases. The V segment lost 0 bases and the J segment 3 bases; nucleotides outside the gene matches: 2. Germline CDR1 is SGHTA and CDR2 is FQGNSA. This CDR3 region has 17 residues. The CDR3 DNA reads as TGTGCCAGCAGCTTAGCCCGGACTAGCGGGAGCTACAATGAGCAGTTCTTC. Translating gives CASSLARTSGSYNEQFF.

This clone was seen only once. The CDR3 loop is CASSGGTSSEQYF. The CDR3 bases are TGTGCCAGCAGCGGGGGGACTAGCTCCGAGCAGTACTTC. The V and J genes are TRBV5-4 and TRBJ2-7, with 9 bases identical to TRBD2. The CDR3 runs 13 residues. The J segment lost 6 bases and the V segment lost 4 bases, leaving 5 bases of the junction unmatched. Germline V gene sequence: CDR1 SGHNT, CDR2 YYREEE (reference sequence).

The chain recombines TRBV7-2 with TRBJ2-1; TRBD2 matches 8 bases. CDR3 length: 15 residues. Germline values: CDR1 SGHTA, CDR2 FQGNSA. The J segment lost 9 bases and the V segment lost 2 bases, leaving 9 bases of the junction unmatched. The CDR3 region has the DNA TGTGCCAGCAGCTTACAAAGCGGGAGCCACCCTGAGCAGTTCTTC. As protein: CASSLQSGSHPEQFF.

In its sample, this clone was seen once. The V and J genes are TRBV5-4 and TRBJ1-1; 7 bases match TRBD1. Germline lookup yields CDR1 SGHNT and CDR2 YYREEE (reference sequence). V trimming: 2 bases; J trimming: 1 base; junction bases outside the gene matches: 2. CDR3 length: 14 amino acids. CDR3 coding DNA: TGTGCCAGCAGCTTACAGGGGAAGAACACTGAAGCTTTCTTT. This codes for CASSLQGKNTEAFF.

This clone was observed a handful of times. The chain has TRBV9 and TRBJ2-3; 10 bases line up with TRBD1. Germline CDR1 SGDLS, CDR2 YYNGEE. The CDR3 is made up of 16 amino acids. The junction had 3 bases not matched to a gene; V was cut back by 1 base and J by 1 base. The CDR3 sequence: CASSVMGQGRTDTQYF. DNA for the CDR3: TGTGCCAGCAGCGTAATGGGACAGGGGCGCACAGATACGCAGTATTTT.

The CDR3 is CAISEGGTPSSGNTIYF. The CDR3 DNA is TGTGCCATCAGTGAGGGCGGGACACCTAGCTCTGGAAACACCATATATTTT. V usage is TRBV10-3 and J usage is TRBJ1-3, with a weak D call TRBD1 (6 bases). CDR1 is ENHRY, CDR2 SYGVKD, per germline. Trimming stripped 2 bases from V and 0 bases from J, with 14 bases between. The length of the CDR3 is 17 residues.

This chain links TRBV4-2 with TRBJ2-1, with D possibly TRBD2 on 6 matching bases. CDR3 length: 16 residues. Germline CDR1 reads LGHNA; CDR2 reads YNFKEQ. V lost 0 bases to trimming and J lost 4 bases, with 13 bases between them. For the CDR3, the DNA is TGTGCCAGCAGCCAAGACGAGGGAGGTGTGTACAATGAGCAGTTCTTC. Its protein is CASSQDEGGVYNEQFF.

J is TRBJ1-1 and V is TRBV9, with a weak D call TRBD1 (5 bases). This CDR3 is built from 15 residues. Trimming took 3 bases from V and 1 from J, leaving 13 bases between them. Germline CDR1 is SGDLS and CDR2 is YYNGEE. The CDR3 protein is CASSDSDGGNTEAFF. Written as DNA, the CDR3 is TGTGCCAGCAGCGATTCGGACGGGGGGAACACTGAAGCTTTCTTT.

The J gene is TRBJ2-3, the V gene TRBV27; D perhaps matches TRBD2 (6 bases). This CDR3 has 14 amino acids. Germline CDR1 and CDR2: MNHEY and SMNVEV (reference sequence). The V end lost 3 bases, the J end lost 8 bases, and 15 bases lay between the germline ends. This CDR3 is CASSFGGNTGTQYF. The CDR3 DNA reads TGTGCCAGCAGTTTTGGCGGGAACACGGGTACGCAGTATTTT.

The chain recombines TRBV3-1 (or the pseudogene TRBV3-2) with TRBJ2-1; TRBD2 aligns across 8 bases. The V gene end was trimmed by 3 bases and the J gene end by 9 bases; junction bases not matched to a gene: 4. This CDR3 has 13 amino acids. The V gene's germline CDR1 is LGHDT and CDR2 YNNKEL (reference sequence). The CDR3: CASSQTSASEQFF. The CDR3 nucleotides read TGTGCCAGCAGCCAGACTAGCGCGTCTGAGCAGTTCTTC.

The CDR3 sequence is CASRVAQMENTEAFF. The CDR3 DNA reads as TGTGCCAGCAGGGTTGCCCAGATGGAGAACACTGAAGCTTTCTTT. This chain uses TRBV28 with TRBJ1-1, with D hard to call. The CDR3 runs 15 residues. Per the germline V gene, CDR1 is MDHEN and CDR2 is SYDVKM. V gave up 6 bases and J gave up 1 base, with 15 bases separating them. The complete variable domain, with remaining parts taken from reference TRBV28 and TRBJ1-1, reads DVKVTQSSRYLVKRTGEKVFLECVQDMDHENMFWYRQDPGLGLRLIYFSYDVKMKEKGDIPEGYSVSREKKERFSLILESASTNQTSMYLCASRVAQMENTEAFFGQGTRLTVV.

The rearrangement uses TRBV19 and TRBJ2-1; possibly TRBD2 for D (6 bases). V was cut by 5 bases and J by 5 bases, with 19 bases left in between. The CDR3 loop spans 16 amino acids. Germline-derived CDR1 and CDR2 are LNHDA and SQIVND (reference sequence). The CDR3 reads CASSELWRLGDNEQFF. CDR3 nucleotides: TGTGCCAGTAGTGAACTCTGGAGACTAGGGGACAATGAGCAGTTCTTC.

This clone showed up just once. The chain has TRBV5-6 and TRBJ2-5; no definite D call. Per germline, CDR1 SGHDT and CDR2 YYEEEE. The V end lost 4 bases, the J end lost 4 bases, and 5 bases lay between the germline ends. The CDR3 covers 11 residues. DNA of the CDR3: TGTGCCAGCAGCACTGCAGAGACCCAGTACTTC. Its protein is CASSTAETQYF. The full variable domain, its missing parts supplied by reference TRBV5-6 and TRBJ2-5, is DAGVTQSPTHLIKTRGQQVTLRCSPKSGHDTVSWYQQALGQGPQFIFQYYEEEERQRGNFPDRFSGHQFPNYSSELNVNALLLGDSALYLCASSTAETQYFGPGTRLLVL.

This chain uses TRBV7-9 with TRBJ2-7; unclear D gene. The CDR3 is 14 residues long. Trimming took 0 bases from V and 2 from J, leaving 8 bases between them. The germline V gene encodes CDR1 SEHNR and CDR2 FQNEAQ (reference sequence). CDR3 bases: TGTGCCAGCAGCTTAGCGACAAAAGCCTACGAGCAGTACTTC. Its translation: CASSLATKAYEQYF. Looking up the rest from reference TRBV7-9 and TRBJ2-7 gives the full variable domain: DTGVSQNPRHKITKRGQNVTFRCDPISEHNRLYWYRQTLGQGPEFLTYFQNEAQLEKSRLLSDRFSAERPKGSFSTLEIQRTEQGDSAMYLCASSLATKAYEQYFGPGTRLTVT.

V and J are TRBV5-6 and TRBJ2-7; no reliable D call. This CDR3 region has 13 residues. Trimming left V 4 bases short and J 3 bases short, with 11 bases between. The germline V gene encodes CDR1 SGHDT and CDR2 YYEEEE. The CDR3 spells CASSPSWGYEQYF. As DNA, the CDR3 is TGTGCCAGCAGCCCGAGCTGGGGCTACGAGCAGTACTTC.

The chain joins TRBV4-1 to TRBJ1-5, with 7 bases that match TRBD1. Trimming took 1 base from V and 5 from J; bases not matched to a gene: 2. In germline, CDR1 is MGHRA, CDR2 YSYEKL. CDR3 length equals 14 residues. CDR3 sequence: CASSQGRGDQPQHF. The DNA for the CDR3 is TGCGCCAGCAGCCAAGGCAGGGGGGATCAGCCCCAGCATTTT.

J is TRBJ1-6 and V is TRBV10-3, with 7 bases identical to TRBD1. The CDR3 runs to 14 residues. The trim removed 3 bases at V and 7 bases at J, leaving 3 bases unmatched. CDR1 ENHRY and CDR2 SYGVKD come from the germline V gene. DNA of the CDR3: TGTGCCATCAGTGATTTACAGGGGAATTCACCCCTCCACTTT. Protein: CAISDLQGNSPLHF.